This TCR beta chain was found in a study of T cell changes during pregnancy in multiple sclerosis (dated by TCRdb to the late 2010s). Broadly, across the study: Changes in the T cell repertoire over the course of pregnancy were examined in this study in women with multiple sclerosis.

The CDR3 runs 18 amino acids, cysteine and phenylalanine included. The sequence is cut down to CDR3 DNA, 54 bases in frame from base 1. CDR1 and CDR2 are drawn from the germline V gene (reference sequence): LNHDA, SQIVND. Here V drops 7 bases and J drops 0 bases, and the junction holds 8 bases not matched to any gene. Libraries were made using the immunoSEQ multiplex PCR assay. TCRdb provides this immuneACCESS table in a form limited to in-frame rearrangements. Some clones are lacking; in checked studies, under half of them reflect an unresolved V gene, and why the rest are absent is not known. In all, the sample holds around 92,000 clones, and 94% of those were seen once. The ten largest account for roughly 2.4% of the sample. A note on this clone: This clone's antigen is unknown. Nothing much larger sits one base from this clone, and base qualities are not available.

The receptor was derived from a female donor with multiple sclerosis, enrolled in a pregnancy study. The material sequenced was peripheral blood, taken in the third trimester of pregnancy. Rearrangement joined TRBV19 to TRBJ2-2, and TRBD2 matches 13 of the central bases. This receptor carries the CDR3 CASTIRTSGSANTGELFF. The bases are TGTGCCAGTACGATCAGGACTAGCGGGAGCGCGAACACCGGGGAGCTGTTTTTT.